The 10 T cell receptor beta chains reported below all come from one sample, sequenced in a study of T cells expressing NK-cell markers. TCRdb reanalyzed the 5' RACE reads, giving one entry per CDR3 protein sequence and no DNA. The repertoire shows 500,000 to 700,000 distinct CDR3 sequences; the top ten hold approximately 3.6%. The sample was blood T cells: a sorted CD56 or NKG2C T cell subset, CD4+ or CD8+ T cells, or bulk PBMC T cells (not recorded which). These receptors were obtained from a man younger than 30 in good health.

The V and J genes are TRBV3-1 and TRBJ2-2. The CDR3 length is 14 residues. CDR1 and CDR2 (germline): LGHDT, YNNKEL (reference sequence). This CDR3 is CASSQGRVTGELFF.

V and J are TRBV30 and TRBJ1-1; the TCRdb call, TRBD1, lacks DNA for checking. Germline assignment: CDR1 GTSNPN and CDR2 SVGIG (reference sequence). This CDR3 comprises 14 residues. The CDR3 spells CAQNAGTGVIEAFF.

The chain has TRBV5-1 and TRBJ1-2. The CDR3 spans 16 residues. Germline V gene data show CDR1 as SGHRS and CDR2 as YFSETQ. CDR3 sequence: CASSLAPTLANYGYTF.

The chain recombines TRBV3-1 with TRBJ2-3; TCRdb gives TRBD1 as the D gene, but with no DNA this cannot be confirmed. Per the germline V gene, CDR1 is LGHDT and CDR2 is YNNKEL (reference sequence). The CDR3 runs 14 residues. CDR3 amino acids: CASSRQGGQGSQYF.

The V gene is TRBV12-3 or TRBV12-4, the J gene TRBJ2-2; TCRdb proposes TRBD1, but this gene call is untestable without DNA. CDR3 length equals 15 residues. This CDR3 is CASSPGTGNTGELFF.

The V and J genes are TRBV21-1 and TRBJ2-1; TCRdb indicates TRBD1, and absent DNA this call remains unverified. TRBV21-1 is marked as a pseudogene. The CDR3 runs 13 residues. This chain's CDR3 is CAWLSTSYNEQFF.

The chain is built from TRBV28 and TRBJ2-5; as DNA is missing, the TRBD1 call by TCRdb cannot be tested. This CDR3 has 18 residues. Germline V gene data show CDR1 as MDHEN and CDR2 as SYDVKM. Here the CDR3 reads CASSLLGGLGSKEETQYF.

The chain links TRBV20-1 to TRBJ2-5. The germline V gene encodes CDR1 DFQATT and CDR2 SNEGSKA (reference sequence). This CDR3 has 13 amino acids. The CDR3 sequence is CSVIPIFQETQYF.

The genes are TRBV11-2 and TRBJ1-4; TCRdb's D call, TRBD1, is unchecked because there is no DNA. Germline V gives CDR1 SGHAT, CDR2 FQNNGV. The CDR3 runs 15 residues. CDR3 sequence reads: CASSFRVTGGEKLFF.

This chain joins TRBV20-1 and TRBJ2-3; the TCRdb D gene call, TRBD1, has no DNA to confirm it. This CDR3 spans 15 amino acids. Per the germline V gene, CDR1 is DFQATT and CDR2 is SNEGSKA (reference sequence). The CDR3 loop reads CSARNRGLLTDTQYF.